Listed here are 26 T cell receptor beta chains from one sample, sequenced in a study of T cells in tuberculosis. Here immunoSEQ multiplex PCR was the method, and the copy in TCRdb shows in-frame clones only, minus some. The table shows about 58,000 clones, with roughly 86% occurring only once. Cells were sorted from thawed PBMC rested overnight and stained with GMM-loaded CD1B tetramer, viability dye and anti-CD3. CD1B tetramers were loaded with Rhodococcus equi-derived C32 glucose monomycolate. The sample consisted of CD1b-GMM tetramer-negative cells sorted from PBMCs. These receptor sequences come from an adult woman with latent tuberculosis.

The genes are TRBV7-3 and TRBJ2-5, with D uncertain. The germline V gene encodes CDR1 SGHTA and CDR2 FQGTGA. This CDR3 region has 13 residues. With 5 bases removed from V and 4 bases from J, the gap between germline ends came to 11 bases. For the CDR3, the DNA is TGTGCCAGCAGCCCCGGTCCTCGAGAGACCCAGTACTTC. This sequence encodes CASSPGPRETQYF. The entire variable domain, with the rest obtained from reference TRBV7-3 and TRBJ2-5, is as follows: GAGVSQTPSNKVTEKGKYVELRCDPISGHTALYWYRQSLGQGPEFLIYFQGTGAADDSGLPNDRFFAVRPEGSVSTLKIQRTERGDSAVYLCASSPGPRETQYFGPGTRLLVL.

The V gene is TRBV5-4, the J gene TRBJ2-5, with D possibly being TRBD1 (6 bases). V was shortened by 5 bases and J by 3 bases, with 11 bases between the two germline ends. CDR3 length equals 13 residues. CDR1 is SGHNT and CDR2 is YYREEE in the germline V gene (reference sequence). The CDR3 here is CASRGAVEETQYF. CDR3 nucleotides: TGTGCCAGCAGGGGGGCGGTGGAAGAGACCCAGTACTTC.

This sequence joins TRBV18 and TRBJ1-3; D is perhaps TRBD1 (6 bases). The CDR3 runs 14 residues. V lost 7 bases and J lost 0, with 10 bases in between. Per germline, CDR1 KGHSH and CDR2 LQKENI. The CDR3 nucleotides are TGTGCCAGCTTCGGACAGCTCTCTGGAAACACCATATATTTT. Encoded protein: CASFGQLSGNTIYF.

This rearrangement joins TRBV6-1 to TRBJ2-1; D is undetermined. The CDR3 sequence is 13 residues long. Germline CDR1 and CDR2: MNHNS and SASEGT. The germline V and J ends were trimmed by 5 bases and 5 bases, with 10 bases remaining between them. CDR3 protein: CASSSTPDNEQFF. CDR3 nucleotides: TGTGCCAGCAGTTCTACGCCCGACAATGAGCAGTTCTTC.

The chain couples TRBV7-9 to TRBJ2-7, with 13 bases identical to TRBD2. Trimming took 3 bases from V and 0 from J; bases not matched to a gene: 5. This CDR3 comprises 17 residues. Germline V gene data show CDR1 as SEHNR and CDR2 as FQNEAQ (reference sequence). CDR3 sequence: CASSLTSGRRSSYEQYF. The CDR3 DNA reads as TGTGCCAGCAGCTTGACTAGCGGGAGGAGAAGCTCCTACGAGCAGTACTTC.

The V call is TRBV2, the J call TRBJ2-7, with 7 nucleotides matching TRBD1. The germline CDR1 and CDR2 sequences are SNHLY and FYNNEI. This CDR3 has 13 residues. With 6 bases clipped from V and 7 bases from J, the junction kept 9 bases outside the gene matches. CDR3 bases: TGTGCCAGCAGGGGACAGACCGCTTGGGAGCAGTACTTC. Its protein product is CASRGQTAWEQYF.

The CDR3 spells CASRGQGNEKLFF. The DNA for the CDR3 is TGTGCCAGTCGCGGACAGGGTAATGAAAAACTGTTTTTT. The V and J genes are TRBV7-2 and TRBJ1-4; 8 bases align to TRBD1. Germline CDR1 SGHTA, CDR2 FQGNSA. This CDR3 has 13 amino acids. J gave up 4 bases and V 9 bases, and 4 bases lay outside the gene matches.

The chain couples TRBV6-1 to TRBJ2-7; weak D call: TRBD1 (5 bases). The germline V gene encodes CDR1 MNHNS and CDR2 SASEGT. V gave up 5 bases and J gave up 2 bases, with 10 bases separating them. CDR3 size: 13 residues. CDR3 loop: CASSQGLAYEQYF. The CDR3 DNA is TGTGCCAGCAGTCAGGGATTGGCCTACGAGCAGTACTTC.

About this clone itself: Germline and junction disagree at one end, which may indicate a read error. V is TRBV30 and J is TRBJ2-1; D not certain. Germline CDR1 reads GTSNPN; CDR2 reads SVGIG (reference sequence). The CDR3 totals 13 residues. CDR3 sequence: CAWSVGSYDEQFF. For the CDR3, the DNA is TGTGCCTGGAGTGTCGGTAGCTACGATGAGCAGTTCTTC.

The chain carries TRBV5-1 and TRBJ2-5, with TRBD1 identical over 7 bases. The CDR3 is 16 amino acids. V shed 1 base and J 5 bases; nucleotides not matched to a gene: 11. Germline V CDR1 and CDR2: SGHRS, YFSETQ. CDR3 protein: CASSLTAGGKGETQYF. CDR3 coding DNA: TGCGCCAGCAGCTTGACGGCAGGGGGTAAGGGGGAGACCCAGTACTTC.

V is TRBV10-1 and J is TRBJ2-5; 9 bases line up with TRBD2. V shed 4 bases, J shed 5 bases, and the junction held 17 bases outside the gene matches. This CDR3 contains 18 residues. Germline V gene sequence: CDR1 WNHNN, CDR2 SYGVQD (reference sequence). CDR3 nucleotides: TGCGCCAGCAGTGGGCCGGGAGGGGGCCTAGCGGGGAGCGAGACCCAGTACTTC. Its translation is CASSGPGGGLAGSETQYF.

CDR3 DNA sequence: TGTGCCAGCAGCTCGACAGGGGGCGGTGAAGCTTTCTTT. It is translated as CASSSTGGGEAFF. The rearrangement links TRBV7-3 to TRBJ1-1, with 10 positions matching TRBD1. Trimming removed 4 bases from V and 7 bases from J; junction bases left unmatched: 3. Germline V gene lookup returns CDR1 SGHTA and CDR2 FQGTGA. The CDR3 has 13 amino acids.

V usage is TRBV9 and J usage is TRBJ2-2, with 7 nucleotides matching TRBD1. Trimming at V came to 0 bases and at J to 7 bases, leaving 9 bases not matched to a gene. The germline V gene encodes CDR1 SGDLS and CDR2 YYNGEE. This CDR3 is built from 16 residues. The CDR3 spells CASSVGGGGIFGELFF. CDR3 nucleotide sequence: TGTGCCAGCAGCGTAGGAGGGGGCGGAATCTTCGGGGAGCTGTTTTTT.

The CDR3 sequence: CASSYSPYNEQFF. CDR3 bases: TGTGCCAGCAGTTACTCTCCTTACAATGAGCAGTTCTTC. The J gene is TRBJ2-1, the V gene TRBV6-5; D is unclear. Germline lookup yields CDR1 MNHEY and CDR2 SVGAGI. With 0 bases removed from V and 4 bases from J, the gap between germline ends came to 4 bases. The length of the CDR3 is 13 residues.

This sequence joins TRBV7-2 and TRBJ1-4; 8 bases map to TRBD1. Per the germline V gene, CDR1 is SGHTA and CDR2 is FQGNSA. V trimming: 5 bases; J trimming: 7 bases; junction bases outside the gene matches: 9. The CDR3 is 15 residues long. CDR3 protein: CASSPQGAYSEKLFF. The CDR3 DNA follows: TGTGCCAGCAGCCCCCAGGGGGCTTATAGTGAAAAACTGTTTTTT.

As for this clone: Other DNA sequences in the same sample also yield this CDR3. J is TRBJ1-1 and V is TRBV30, with D perhaps TRBD1 (5 bases). CDR3 length: 13 residues. Germline values: CDR1 GTSNPN, CDR2 SVGIG (reference sequence). Between the trimmed V and J ends, which lost 0 bases and 5 bases, there was a span of 10 bases. CDR3 protein: CAWSVTGGTEAFF. The CDR3, as DNA: TGTGCCTGGAGTGTAACAGGTGGGACTGAAGCTTTCTTT.

J is TRBJ1-4 and V is TRBV5-1, with 8 bases matching TRBD1. After removal of 4 bases from V and 8 bases from J, the junction contained 7 bases not matched to a gene. There are 14 residues in the CDR3. Germline V lookup: CDR1 SGHRS, CDR2 YFSETQ. DNA for the CDR3: TGCGCCAGCAGCCCAGGGGGCGTGAGGGAAAAACTGTTTTTT. Translated, it gives CASSPGGVREKLFF.

The chain employs TRBV5-5 and TRBJ1-3, with TRBD1 identical over 7 bases. V trimming: 0 bases; J trimming: 15 bases; junction bases outside the gene matches: 15. The CDR3 has 15 amino acids. Germline CDR1 SGHKS, CDR2 YYEKEE (reference sequence). The CDR3 loop reads CASSLEGDRAASRYF. As DNA, the CDR3 is TGTGCCAGCAGCTTGGAAGGAGACAGGGCCGCGAGTAGATATTTT.

V gene TRBV5-4 combines with J gene TRBJ1-2; 10 bases align to TRBD1. The germline V gene encodes CDR1 SGHNT and CDR2 YYREEE (reference sequence). The CDR3 runs to 12 residues. V lost 7 bases and J lost 7; bases outside the gene matches: 4. The CDR3 DNA sequence: TGTGCCAGCGGACAGGGGGAGGGTGGCTACACCTTC. It encodes CASGQGEGGYTF.

V gene TRBV28 combines with J gene TRBJ2-7; D ambiguous. CDR1 and CDR2 (germline): MDHEN, SYDVKM. The V end lost 2 bases, the J end lost 7 bases, and 15 bases lay between the germline ends. CDR3 length: 14 residues. This CDR3 reads CASSLDSSLREQYF. The CDR3 DNA follows: TGTGCCAGCAGTTTAGATTCTTCATTGCGGGAGCAGTACTTC.

This clone was picked up one time. V usage is TRBV5-1 and J usage is TRBJ1-4; D ambiguous. Per germline, CDR1 SGHRS and CDR2 YFSETQ. The CDR3 is 12 amino acids. Trimming pared 3 bases from V and 8 bases from J, leaving 8 bases between. CDR3 amino acids: CASSYPGEKLFF. As DNA, the CDR3 is TGCGCCAGCAGCTATCCGGGGGAAAAACTGTTTTTT.

The chain has TRBV30 and TRBJ2-3, with 9 bases aligning to TRBD1. The CDR3 consists of 14 residues. The ends lost 5 bases at V and 6 bases at J; junction bases unmatched: 9. The germline V gene has CDR1 GTSNPN and CDR2 SVGIG (reference sequence). In nucleotides, the CDR3 is TGTGCCTGGCAACAGGGGGCGGGGTTCGATACGCAGTATTTT. Translated, it gives CAWQQGAGFDTQYF.

In its sample, this clone was seen a few times. The V gene is TRBV5-6, the J gene TRBJ2-3; the match to TRBD1 covers 10 bases. Germline CDR1 SGHDT, CDR2 YYEEEE. The CDR3 runs 15 residues. Trimming at V came to 5 bases and at J to 4 bases, leaving 7 bases not matched to a gene. For the CDR3, the DNA is TGTGCCAGCAGTTATAGGACAGGGGGGTCAGATACGCAGTATTTT. Protein sequence: CASSYRTGGSDTQYF.

This clone was counted a single time. The chain employs TRBV7-2 and TRBJ2-1, with a possible D match to TRBD2 (6 bases). This CDR3 is built from 14 residues. V was trimmed by 5 bases and J by 6 bases, leaving 14 bases between them. Germline lookup yields CDR1 SGHTA and CDR2 FQGNSA. CDR3 nucleotide sequence: TGTGCCAGCAGCACCTCCTCTAGCGTCAATGAGCAGTTCTTC. It encodes CASSTSSSVNEQFF.

The J gene is TRBJ2-3, the V gene TRBV28; 9 nucleotides align to TRBD2. Germline values: CDR1 MDHEN, CDR2 SYDVKM. The CDR3 runs 14 residues. The junction had 4 bases not matched to a gene; V was cut back by 3 bases and J by 6 bases. The CDR3 loop reads CASSLSSGVDTQYF. Written as DNA, the CDR3 is TGTGCCAGCAGTTTGTCTAGCGGGGTTGATACGCAGTATTTT.

This chain connects TRBV29-1 to TRBJ1-2; 9 nucleotides agree with TRBD1. The germline gives CDR1 SQVTM, CDR2 ANQGSEA. This CDR3 has 13 amino acids. The ends lost 5 bases at V and 0 bases at J; junction bases unmatched: 1. This CDR3 reads CSVYRGPNYGYTF. The CDR3 nucleotides read TGCAGCGTTTACAGGGGGCCTAACTATGGCTACACCTTC.